This TCR beta chain was documented in a study of T cell responses to AZD1222 COVID-19 vaccine. Study conclusions and caveats: Across the whole spike, CD4 TCRs peaked at regions 160-218 and 743-854. Repertoire collection took place solely once the T cell response had peaked.

The germline V gene encodes CDR1 MGHDK and CDR2 SYGVNS. The germline V and J ends were trimmed by 0 bases and 4 bases, with 10 bases remaining between them. This CDR3 contains 14 residues. As concerns this clone: Its antigen is unknown.

Produced via immunoSEQ multiplex PCR; TCRdb's table is partial and in-frame only. The sample shows roughly 160,000 clones, 94% of them seen only once. The source was peripheral blood, collected on day 0 of AZD1222 vaccination. V and J are TRBV25-1 and TRBJ2-7; D is tentatively TRBD1 or TRBD2 (5 bases each). This receptor was identified in an adult in good health. The CDR3 loop reads CASSEYGTAYEQYF. In DNA, the CDR3 is TGTGCCAGCAGTGAATATGGGACGGCTTACGAGCAGTACTTC.